This T cell receptor beta chain stems from a study of T cell responses to AZD1222 COVID-19 vaccine. Points from the study as a whole: Spike-specific TCR depth and breadth grew after two AZD1222 doses. Donors were chiefly white British, with a greater number of females, and clonal diversity was perhaps underestimated. Reportedly, nearly half the spike-specific TCRs target unmutated variant regions.

The repertoire was sequenced with immunoSEQ multiplex PCR; TCRdb's copy has only in-frame clones and lacks some. The table shows under 150,000 clones, with 75% to 95% occurring only once. The CDR3 is 14 amino acids. Germline assignment: CDR1 MNHEY and CDR2 SMNVEV (reference sequence). V dropped 8 bases and J dropped 5 bases, with 19 bases sitting between them. On this clone itself: Its antigen is not known.

The chain combines TRBV27 with TRBJ2-7; no reliable D call. The sample in question was peripheral blood, obtained on day 0 of AZD1222 vaccination. This receptor was obtained from an adult in good health. In nucleotides, the CDR3 is TGTGCCAGCGCCAAGTTTCGGGTTTTGGACGAGCAGTACTTC. It yields the protein CASAKFRVLDEQYF.